The clone carrying this T cell receptor (beta chain) was observed at least ten times. The antigen is unknown. The data were taken from a study of T-cell reconstitution after alpha-beta-depleted transplantation in children. Overall study results and limits: It was surviving recipient T cells and thymic progenitors that gave some patients high TCRbeta diversity at day 60.

Germline loops: CDR1 SGHRS, CDR2 YFSETQ. The germline V and J ends were trimmed by 0 bases and 4 bases, with 11 bases remaining between them. This CDR3 contains 15 residues. TCRbeta library preparation incorporated unique molecular identifiers. TCRdb passed the PCR reads through MiXCR, listing each CDR3 protein once. The sample has over 450,000 distinct CDR3 sequences; more than 9% are singletons. Source: PBMCs, taken before TCRalphabeta/CD19-depleted stem cell transplant. The rearrangement joins TRBV5-1 to TRBJ2-1, with D unresolved. The sequence came from a child aged 2 to 10 with inherited bone marrow failure, due to receive a stem cell transplant. The CDR3 sequence: CASSLAQSPYNEQFF. The CDR3, as DNA: TGCGCCAGCAGCTTGGCTCAGTCCCCATACAATGAGCAGTTCTTC.